What follows are 27 T cell receptor beta chains derived from one specimen sequenced in a study of blood T cells in healthy people across ages. Primers used in a second PCR of roughly 6 to 11 cycles were a sample-barcoded 5' primer and a J-beta primer mix. Each CDR3 protein gets one entry after TCRdb re-called the 5' RACE reads with MiXCR. The sample shows hundreds of thousands of distinct CDR3 sequences, roughly 44% of them seen only once. Input material: blood. Receptors originate from a man aged 55 to 70 in good health.

This clonotype was counted a few times. V and J are TRBV28 and TRBJ2-3; TRBD2 aligns across 8 bases. The CDR3 is made up of 18 amino acids. V lost 5 bases to trimming and J lost 1 base; unmatched junction nucleotides: 14. Germline CDR1 reads MDHEN; CDR2 reads SYDVKM. The chain's CDR3 is CASSQTGRGLAGTDTQYF. CDR3 DNA sequence: TGTGCCAGCAGTCAGACCGGTCGTGGACTAGCTGGCACAGATACGCAGTATTTT. The full variable domain, its missing parts supplied by reference TRBV28 and TRBJ2-3, is DVKVTQSSRYLVKRTGEKVFLECVQDMDHENMFWYRQDPGLGLRLIYFSYDVKMKEKGDIPEGYSVSREKKERFSLILESASTNQTSMYLCASSQTGRGLAGTDTQYFGPGTRLTVL.

This clonotype came up a few times. The chain carries TRBV10-3 and TRBJ2-3, with a tentative D call TRBD1 (5 bases). Per the germline V gene, CDR1 is ENHRY and CDR2 is SYGVKD. Trimming left V 8 bases short and J 4 bases short, with 16 bases between. The CDR3 runs 14 residues. The CDR3 is CAIGQGNWADTQYF. The CDR3 coding sequence is TGTGCCATCGGGCAGGGTAATTGGGCAGATACGCAGTATTTT.

The chain recombines TRBV6-1 with TRBJ2-1; a possible D gene is TRBD1 (6 bases). The CDR3 sequence is 15 residues long. Germline CDR1 reads MNHNS; CDR2 reads SASEGT. V gave up 6 bases and J gave up 2 bases, with 14 bases separating them. DNA for the CDR3: TGTGCCAGCAGGGCAGGGGTGGGGCCCTACAATGAGCAGTTCTTC. Residues: CASRAGVGPYNEQFF.

Notes on this clonotype: At one end, the junction sequence differs from germline, possibly due to a read error. The gene calls are TRBV6-1 and TRBJ2-5; 7 nucleotides line up with TRBD1. The CDR3 sequence is 15 residues long. CDR1 MNHNS and CDR2 SASEGT come from the germline V gene. CDR3 nucleotides: TGTGCCAGCAGGGCCTCCGGGACAGTGGAGGAGACCCGGTACTTC. Translating it yields CASRASGTVEETRYF.

The table lists this clonotype with a few counts. The chain carries TRBV4-2 and TRBJ2-3; weak D call: TRBD2 (5 bases). The CDR3 covers 15 residues. The V end was cut by 4 bases, the J end by 2 bases, with 13 bases between. Per germline, CDR1 LGHNA and CDR2 YNFKEQ. The CDR3 DNA reads as TGTGCCAGCAGCCTGAGTGGACTTTACACAGATACGCAGTATTTT. This codes for CASSLSGLYTDTQYF.

The chain has TRBV6-2 or TRBV6-3 and TRBJ2-7; D perhaps matches TRBD2 (5 bases). This CDR3 has 11 amino acids. The V and J ends lost 4 bases and 4 bases respectively, with 5 bases between them. Per germline, CDR1 MNHEY and CDR2 SVGEGT. The CDR3 DNA sequence: TGTGCCAGCAGTTGGGAGTACGAGCAGTACTTC. Translated, it gives CASSWEYEQYF.

With respect to this clonotype: One junction end disagrees with the germline gene, perhaps due to a read error. The chain is built from TRBV28 and TRBJ2-1; the D gene is possibly TRBD1 (6 bases). Looked up from germline, CDR1 is MDHEN and CDR2 is SYDVKM. The CDR3 is made up of 15 amino acids. CDR3 in amino acids: CASSKRTANWETQFF. The CDR3 DNA is TGTGCTAGCAGTAAACGGACAGCGAATTGGGAGACCCAGTTCTTC.

The chain links TRBV6-1 to TRBJ2-5, with D perhaps TRBD1 (5 bases). Per the germline V gene, CDR1 is MNHNS and CDR2 is SASEGT. The V end lost 5 bases, the J end lost 1 base, and 11 bases lay between the germline ends. The CDR3 contains 14 residues. This chain's CDR3 is CASSPLGLQETQYF. In nucleotides, the CDR3 is TGTGCCAGCAGTCCGTTGGGGCTCCAAGAGACCCAGTACTTC.

The gene calls are TRBV4-1 and TRBJ1-1; TRBD1 might be the D (5 bases). Germline lookup yields CDR1 MGHRA and CDR2 YSYEKL. The V and J ends lost 1 base and 7 bases respectively, with 10 bases between them. CDR3 length: 13 amino acids. CDR3: CASSQGGTVEAFF. CDR3 in DNA: TGCGCCAGCAGCCAAGGAGGGACGGTTGAAGCTTTCTTT.

This clonotype was counted between two and nine times. This chain uses TRBV6-6 with TRBJ2-1, with 10 bases lining up with TRBD2. CDR3 length: 15 residues. The germline CDR1 and CDR2 sequences are MNHNY and SVGAGI (reference sequence). V shed 8 bases and J 10 bases; nucleotides not matched to a gene: 14. The DNA of the CDR3 is TGTGCCAGCGGTAGGGAAGCGGGGGGGCTTAAGGAGCAGTTCTTC. Translation gives CASGREAGGLKEQFF.

The chain links TRBV10-1 to TRBJ1-4; TRBD1 is a possible D gene (5 bases). Between the trimmed V and J ends, which lost 9 bases and 6 bases, there was a span of 14 bases. Germline V lookup: CDR1 WNHNN, CDR2 SYGVQD (reference sequence). The CDR3 loop spans 13 amino acids. The CDR3 DNA follows: TGCGCCAGACAACAGAGGGACCATGAAAAACTGTTTTTT. Encoded protein: CARQQRDHEKLFF.

This clonotype occurred once. This chain joins TRBV5-1 and TRBJ1-1; D possibly corresponds to TRBD1 (5 bases). The CDR3 extends over 15 amino acids. Germline V gives CDR1 SGHRS, CDR2 YFSETQ. Trimming stripped 1 base from V and 2 bases from J, with 12 bases between. Here the CDR3 reads CASSLRPGSNTEAFF. The CDR3 region has the DNA TGCGCCAGCAGCTTGAGGCCAGGGAGCAACACTGAAGCTTTCTTT.

The J gene is TRBJ2-2, the V gene TRBV6-1, with D unresolved. V was clipped by 6 bases and J by 1 base, with 6 bases between them. Germline V lookup: CDR1 MNHNS, CDR2 SASEGT. This CDR3 contains 13 residues. The CDR3 sequence is CASRNRNTGELFF. The CDR3 coding sequence is TGTGCCAGCAGAAACAGGAACACCGGGGAGCTGTTTTTT.

This clonotype was detected only a few times. V and J are TRBV28 and TRBJ2-5; 7 nucleotides line up with TRBD1. The trim removed 5 bases at V and 1 base at J, leaving 13 bases unmatched. The CDR3 spans 17 residues. Per the germline V gene, CDR1 is MDHEN and CDR2 is SYDVKM. This CDR3 reads CASSTYRGRGLQETQYF. DNA for the CDR3: TGTGCCAGCAGTACATACAGGGGAAGGGGTCTCCAAGAGACCCAGTACTTC.

This clonotype was picked up a small number of times. The rearrangement links TRBV5-1 to TRBJ1-1, with D possibly matching TRBD1 (6 bases). The CDR3 has 15 amino acids. Germline-derived CDR1 and CDR2 are SGHRS and YFSETQ. V lost 2 bases and J lost 1, with 12 bases in between. The CDR3 reads CASSLYGGANTEAFF. In nucleotides, the CDR3 is TGCGCCAGCAGCTTATATGGGGGCGCGAACACTGAAGCTTTCTTT.

The CDR3 DNA reads as TGTGCCAGCACCCGCTACGGGGGGGGTTACGAGCAGTACTTC. The encoded protein is CASTRYGGGYEQYF. The chain couples TRBV7-2 to TRBJ2-7, with 8 bases matching TRBD2. The junction had 9 bases not matched to a gene; V was cut back by 7 bases and J by 4 bases. The CDR3 extends over 14 amino acids. Germline V gene data show CDR1 as SGHTA and CDR2 as FQGNSA.

This clonotype was found once. The chain combines TRBV29-1 with TRBJ1-5; possible D gene TRBD1, 5 bases. The V end was cut by 7 bases, the J end by 3 bases, with 13 bases between. Germline V lookup: CDR1 SQVTM, CDR2 ANQGSEA. This CDR3 has 13 amino acids. Written as DNA, the CDR3 is TGCAGCGCCAACATGGGGCTCAATCAGCCCCAGCATTTT. This gives the protein CSANMGLNQPQHF.

V is TRBV5-1 and J is TRBJ2-7; TRBD2 is a possible D gene (7 bases). CDR3 length: 15 residues. Trimming stripped 3 bases from V and 4 bases from J, with 17 bases between. Germline assignment: CDR1 SGHRS and CDR2 YFSETQ. The CDR3 bases are TGCGCCAGCAGCTCTACTGGCGGGGGCGAGTACGAGCAGTACTTC. Protein product: CASSSTGGGEYEQYF.

The chain combines TRBV14 with TRBJ1-2, with TRBD1 matching 9 bases. Losses at the gene ends were 5 bases for V and 6 bases for J; bases not matched to a gene: 4. CDR1 is SGHDN, CDR2 FVKESK, per germline. This CDR3 contains 13 residues. The CDR3 nucleotides are TGTGCCAGCAGCAAGGACAGGGGTCATGGCTACACCTTC. This gives the protein CASSKDRGHGYTF.

A remark on this clonotype: This may be a read error: a much more frequent sequence differs by one nucleotide. J is TRBJ2-3 and V is TRBV7-2, with 7 bases matching TRBD1. This CDR3 has 13 amino acids. The V and J ends lost 5 bases and 4 bases, in that order; junction bases with no gene match: 3. Looked up from germline, CDR1 is SGHTA and CDR2 is FQGNSA. The CDR3 DNA follows: TGTGCCAGCAGCACACAGGGGTCAGATACGCAGTATTTT. It yields the protein CASSTQGSDTQYF.

This clonotype was observed a handful of times. This sequence joins TRBV29-1 and TRBJ1-1; D perhaps matches TRBD1 (6 bases). With 4 bases removed from V and 3 bases from J, the gap between germline ends came to 15 bases. Germline V CDR1 and CDR2: SQVTM, ANQGSEA. The CDR3 runs to 14 residues. The CDR3 DNA follows: TGCAGCGTTGGTGCTGGGGGCTTGGACACTGAAGCTTTCTTT. Its translation: CSVGAGGLDTEAFF.

There are a few counts of this clonotype. This rearrangement joins TRBV20-1 to TRBJ2-1; the match to TRBD2 covers 10 bases. Germline assignment: CDR1 DFQATT and CDR2 SNEGSKA (reference sequence). J lost 12 bases, V lost 8 bases, and 25 bases had no gene match. The CDR3 is made up of 17 amino acids. This CDR3 is CSTRPTPGLATSSGQFF. CDR3 in DNA: TGCAGTACACGCCCAACACCGGGACTAGCGACTAGTAGCGGGCAGTTCTTC.

The genes are TRBV3-1 and TRBJ2-1; D remains unclear. The V gene's germline CDR1 is LGHDT and CDR2 YNNKEL (reference sequence). This CDR3 spans 13 amino acids. V gave up 1 base and J gave up 7 bases, with 8 bases separating them. The CDR3 spells CASSQGSGNEQFF. The CDR3 nucleotides are TGTGCCAGCAGCCAAGGTTCCGGAAATGAGCAGTTCTTC.

In nucleotides, the CDR3 is TGCAGTGCTAGAGAGCCCGGGTGGGGCACTGAAGCTTTCTTT. Protein product: CSAREPGWGTEAFF. The chain employs TRBV20-1 and TRBJ1-1; D is unresolved. Germline assignment: CDR1 DFQATT and CDR2 SNEGSKA (reference sequence). V was cut by 0 bases and J by 4 bases, with 12 bases left in between. The CDR3 is made up of 14 amino acids.

The chain employs TRBV11-3 and TRBJ2-4, with 8 bases matching TRBD2. The J call may be wrong; the DNA end is better matched by TRBJ2-5. CDR3 length: 15 amino acids. Germline V lookup: CDR1 SGHNT, CDR2 YENEEA. This CDR3 reads CASSPRTSGRETQYF. As DNA, the CDR3 is TGTGCCAGCAGCCCCCGAACTAGCGGACGGGAGACCCAGTACTTC.

This chain joins TRBV4-3 and TRBJ2-3; 9 positions agree with TRBD2. Germline-derived CDR1 and CDR2 are LGHNA and YSLEER. Trimming took 0 bases from V and 2 from J; bases not matched to a gene: 9. The CDR3 spans 18 residues. CDR3 DNA: TGCGCCAGCAGCCAAGATTGGAGCGGGGGGATTATCACAGATACGCAGTATTTT. It is translated as CASSQDWSGGIITDTQYF.

The chain combines TRBV6-5 with TRBJ1-1; D remains unclear. V lost 0 bases and J 2 bases, leaving 4 bases between the germline ends. In germline, CDR1 is MNHEY, CDR2 SVGAGI. There are 13 residues in the CDR3. The CDR3 sequence: CASSYSDNTEAFF. The DNA for the CDR3 is TGTGCCAGCAGTTACTCAGACAACACTGAAGCTTTCTTT.